This TCR beta chain emerged from a study of blood T cells in healthy people across ages. Study results and caveats: Estimates of diversity drawn from one million T cells were considered underestimates.

As regards this clonotype: Its specificity is unknown.

Together with a sample-barcoded 5' primer, a J-beta primer mix was included in a second PCR lasting about 7 to 11 cycles. TCRdb ran MiXCR on the 5' RACE reads and lists one entry per CDR3 protein. The sample has roughly 1,700,000 distinct CDR3 sequences; roughly 27% are singletons. Germline V CDR1 and CDR2: SGHTA, FQGNSA. V dropped 3 bases and J dropped 7; count of bases not matched to a gene: 13. The CDR3 is 16 residues long. The sequencing sample was made of blood. V usage is TRBV7-2 and J usage is TRBJ2-7; 9 nucleotides match TRBD2. The clonotype comes from a woman younger than 45 in good health. CDR3 loop: CASSFYSGGVGNEQYF. Here the CDR3 DNA reads TGTGCCAGCAGCTTCTATAGCGGGGGCGTTGGGAATGAGCAGTACTTC. Looking up the rest from reference TRBV7-2 and TRBJ2-7 gives the full variable domain: GAGVSQSPSNKVTEKGKDVELRCDPISGHTALYWYRQSLGQGLEFLIYFQGNSAPDKSGLPSDRFSAERTGGSVSTLTIQRTQQEDSAVYLCASSFYSGGVGNEQYFGPGTRLTVT.